Listed below are T cell receptor beta chains from one sample, sequenced in a study of blood T cell repertoires in COVID-19. The protocol was immunoSEQ multiplex PCR, while the TCRdb copy is restricted to in-frame clones and leaves out a portion. Of about 430,000 clones in the sample, about 88% are singletons; the top ten hold approximately 1.3%. The specimen sequenced was PBMCs or T cells enriched from blood (not recorded which). Source of these receptors: a woman under 30 who had been exposed to COVID-19. The CDR3 runs from the conserved cysteine through the conserved F or W. A D gene is named only where the DNA matches it firmly. Clone size is not always given. Where it is, it says once, few, many or a class for expanded clones.

d_gene,v_gene,abundance,j_gene,CDR3nt,CDR3aa
NA,TRBV28,NA,TRBJ1-2,TGTGCCAGCAGGACTGGCGGGTCAGGTTTCTATGGCTACACCTTC,CASRTGGSGFYGYTF
NA,TRBV28,NA,TRBJ1-1,TGTGCCAGCAGTTCCAGGGTATACACTGAAGCTTTCTTT,CASSSRVYTEAFF
NA,TRBV9,once,TRBJ1-6,TGTGCCAGCAGCGTAGAATCACCCGGGAATTCACCCCTCCACTTT,CASSVESPGNSPLHF
NA,TRBV4-3,NA,TRBJ2-7,TGCGCCAGCAGCACCGCTTCAAGCCACGAGCAGTACTTC,CASSTASSHEQYF
TRBD1,TRBV7-9,NA,TRBJ2-7,TGTGCCAGCAGCCCATGGGACAGGGTCTCCTACGAGCAGTACTTC,CASSPWDRVSYEQYF
NA,TRBV28,NA,TRBJ2-7,TGTGCCAGCACGGGAGCGCAGGGCCCTCTCCAGGCCTACGAGCAGTACTTC,CASTGAQGPLQAYEQYF
TRBD1,TRBV7-2,NA,TRBJ1-1,TGTGCCAGCAGCTTAAGACAGGGGGCCCCCGAAGCTTTCTTT,CASSLRQGAPEAFF
NA,TRBV29-1,few,TRBJ1-1,TGCAGCGTTTCTGCGACAGGAGGAATCATTGAAGCTTTCTTT,CSVSATGGIIEAFF
NA,TRBV5-6,NA,TRBJ1-1,TGTGCCAGCAGCTTTATTCTGGAGGGCAGGGATAACACTGAAGCTTTCTTT,CASSFILEGRDNTEAFF
NA,TRBV3-1/TRBV3-2,NA,TRBJ1-1,TGTGCCAGCACTCGGAAGGGATCGGGAATGAACACTGAAGCTTTCTTT,CASTRKGSGMNTEAFF
NA,TRBV12-1,NA,TRBJ2-7,TGTGCCAGCAGCTACCCGCCTGAGGGACTAGCGGGCGCCTCCTACGAGCAGTACTTC,CASSYPPEGLAGASYEQYF
TRBD2,TRBV24-1,NA,TRBJ2-7,TGTGCCACCAGTCCTAGCGGGACCTTTGGCGGGGAGCAGTACTTC,CATSPSGTFGGEQYF
NA,TRBV5-1,NA,TRBJ2-1,TGCGCCAGCAGCTTCTACGGGTCTAGCTCCTACAATGAGCAGTTCTTC,CASSFYGSSSYNEQFF
TRBD1,TRBV18,NA,TRBJ1-1,TGTGCCAGCTCGGGGACAGTGAACACTGAAGCTTTCTTT,CASSGTVNTEAFF
NA,TRBV14,NA,TRBJ2-2,TGTGCCAGCAGCACTACTAGAAAAACCGGGGAGCTGTTTTTT,CASSTTRKTGELFF
TRBD1,TRBV5-1,NA,TRBJ2-7,TGCGCCAGCAGCCCCCCACGGGACAGATACGAGCAGTACTTC,CASSPPRDRYEQYF
NA,TRBV4-1,many,TRBJ1-1,TGCGCCAGCAGCCAAGGAGGCTTGGGGAACACTGAAGCTTTCTTT,CASSQGGLGNTEAFF
TRBD2,TRBV15,NA,TRBJ2-1,TGTGCCACCAGCAGAGTAATTAGCGGGGCTAGGAATGAGCAGTTCTTC,CATSRVISGARNEQFF
TRBD1,TRBV24-1,NA,TRBJ2-7,TGTGCCACCAGTGAAAGGGGGACAGGGGGTTCCTACGAGCAGTACTTC,CATSERGTGGSYEQYF
TRBD2,TRBV5-1,NA,TRBJ2-3,TGCGCCAGCAGCATCTGGGGGGGTAGCACAGATACGCAGTATTTT,CASSIWGGSTDTQYF
NA,TRBV4-1,once,TRBJ2-7,TGCGCCAGCAGCCAAGAGGAGGCAGGGAGGTCCTACGAGCAGTACTTC,CASSQEEAGRSYEQYF
TRBD1,TRBV29-1,NA,TRBJ1-5,TGCAGCGTCCGACAGGGGCTTAGCAATCAGCCCCAGCATTTT,CSVRQGLSNQPQHF
NA,TRBV5-6,NA,TRBJ2-4,TGTGCCAGCAGCGCCGGGGGTGGGACTCTTGACAAAAACATTCAGTACTTC,CASSAGGGTLDKNIQYF
TRBD1,TRBV4-3,NA,TRBJ2-2,TGCGCCAGCAGCTCTTTGACAGGGGTGACCGGGGAGCTGTTTTTT,CASSSLTGVTGELFF
NA,TRBV20-1,NA,TRBJ1-5,TGCAGTGCTAGTAGGACCGTTCCCGAGGGGCCCCAGCATTTT,CSASRTVPEGPQHF
NA,TRBV28,NA,TRBJ1-5,TGTGCCAGCAGCCCCGATCAGCCCCAGCATTTT,CASSPDQPQHF
TRBD1,TRBV6-5,NA,TRBJ1-2,TGTGCCAGCAGACAGGACAGGGGGCGTGGTGGCTACACCTTC,CASRQDRGRGGYTF
TRBD1,TRBV28,NA,TRBJ2-3,TGTGCCAGCAGTTTTCGTCGACAGGGTAAAGATACGCAGTATTTT,CASSFRRQGKDTQYF
TRBD1,TRBV2,NA,TRBJ2-5,TGTGCCAGCAGTGAACCGGGACAGGGCGTGGAGACCCAGTACTTC,CASSEPGQGVETQYF
NA,TRBV4-3,NA,TRBJ1-2,TGCGCCAGCAGCCCTATGCAGGAAGCTAACTATGGCTACACCTTC,CASSPMQEANYGYTF
TRBD1,TRBV9,NA,TRBJ1-2,TGTGCCAGCAGCAAGGAGGGGGCCAATATAGGAGGCTACACCTTC,CASSKEGANIGGYTF
TRBD2,TRBV9,NA,TRBJ2-2,TGTGCCAGCAGCGTAGCGCGGGGGGCCTACACCGGGGAGCTGTTTTTT,CASSVARGAYTGELFF
NA,TRBV5-6,few,TRBJ1-5,TGTGCCAGCAGTCTAGGGGCAAACAAGTATAGCAATCAGCCCCAGCATTTT,CASSLGANKYSNQPQHF
NA,TRBV29-1,NA,TRBJ2-2,TGCAGCGTCGGGACACTTAACACCGGGGAGCTGTTTTTT,CSVGTLNTGELFF
TRBD1,TRBV6-1,once,TRBJ1-1,TGTGCCAGCAGCTCCCCGACAGGGATAAGCACTGAAGCTTTCTTT,CASSSPTGISTEAFF
TRBD2,TRBV10-2,NA,TRBJ2-7,TGCGCCAGCAGGACCGGGACTAGCGGGACCTACGAGCAGTACTTC,CASRTGTSGTYEQYF
TRBD1,TRBV5-1,NA,TRBJ1-3,TGCGCCAGCAGCTTGGCCCGGACAGGGCCTGGAAACACCATATATTTT,CASSLARTGPGNTIYF
TRBD2,TRBV7-8,NA,TRBJ2-2,TGTGCCAGCAGCGGGACTAGCGCGGGAGTCCCGAACACCGGGGAGCTGTTTTTT,CASSGTSAGVPNTGELFF
NA,TRBV2,NA,TRBJ1-2,TGTGCCAGCACCAAGCCACAGGAAACCTATGGCTACACCTTC,CASTKPQETYGYTF
TRBD2,TRBV12-3/TRBV12-4,NA,TRBJ2-7,TGTGCCAGCCGACTAGCGGGGGGCGAGCAGTACTTC,CASRLAGGEQYF
TRBD2,TRBV2,NA,TRBJ2-1,TGTGCCAGCAGTGAATGGCTAGCGGGGGGGGTCCGTCAGTTCTTC,CASSEWLAGGVRQFF
TRBD1,TRBV7-6,NA,TRBJ1-2,TGTGCCAGCAGCAGGACAGGATCCGACTATGGCTACACCTTC,CASSRTGSDYGYTF
TRBD1,TRBV9,NA,TRBJ1-5,TGTGCCAGCAGCGTAGAGCTTGGGGACAGGGAGGATCAGCCCCAGCATTTT,CASSVELGDREDQPQHF
TRBD1,TRBV19,NA,TRBJ1-2,TGTGCCAGTACCACCGCGAGGGCAGGGGGCAACTATGGCTACACCTTC,CASTTARAGGNYGYTF
NA,TRBV6-6,NA,TRBJ1-2,TGTGCCAGCAGTAGAGAGTACAGGGATGGCTACACCTTC,CASSREYRDGYTF
TRBD2,TRBV6-2/TRBV6-3,NA,TRBJ2-7,TGTGCCAGCAGCCCCACGGGCGGGGGTCGGGAGCAGTACTTC,CASSPTGGGREQYF
NA,TRBV4-3,NA,TRBJ1-4,TGCGCCAGCAGCCAAGATAACACAGCCGAAAAACTGTTTTTT,CASSQDNTAEKLFF
TRBD1,TRBV28,once,TRBJ2-7,TGTGCCAGCAGTACTCCGTCGGGACAGGAAGGCTACGAGCAGTACTTC,CASSTPSGQEGYEQYF
TRBD2,TRBV9,NA,TRBJ2-3,TGTGCCAGCAGCGCTGATACAACGCCTAGCGGGGGGACCACAGATACGCAGTATTTT,CASSADTTPSGGTTDTQYF
TRBD1,TRBV5-6,NA,TRBJ2-7,TGTGCCAGCACTACGCCTGGGACAGGGGAAACCTACGAGCAGTACTTC,CASTTPGTGETYEQYF
TRBD1,TRBV5-4,NA,TRBJ1-2,TGTGCCAGCAGCTTGGGGGACAGGGTTGGCTACACCTTC,CASSLGDRVGYTF
TRBD2,TRBV25-1,NA,TRBJ2-7,TGTGCCAGCAGTTTAGCGGGGGGCTACGAGCAGTACTTC,CASSLAGGYEQYF
NA,TRBV2,NA,TRBJ2-5,TGTGCCAGCAGTCCATCAGGGGTAAGGTCGGAGACCCAGTACTTC,CASSPSGVRSETQYF
NA,TRBV6-1,NA,TRBJ1-2,TGTGCCAGCAGTGAAGCGGCCCGGGGCTATGGCTACACCTTC,CASSEAARGYGYTF